A single sample gave rise to the 29 T cell receptor beta chains below, sequenced in a study of blood T cell repertoires in COVID-19. Some clones are missing from TCRdb's copy, which holds only in-frame ones; the method was immunoSEQ multiplex PCR. The table has about 270,000 clones, approximately 90% seen once; the top ten hold roughly 2.5%. Sequences were obtained from PBMCs or T cells enriched from blood (not recorded which). Every receptor here comes from a young woman who had recovered from COVID-19.

The rearrangement joins TRBV19 to TRBJ1-5; no clear D gene. Germline V gives CDR1 LNHDA, CDR2 SQIVND (reference sequence). V gave up 3 bases and J gave up 0 bases, with 6 bases separating them. This CDR3 is 14 amino acids long. CDR3 amino acids: CASSMSNSNQPQHF. CDR3 coding DNA: TGTGCCAGTAGTATGAGTAATAGCAATCAGCCCCAGCATTTT.

CDR3 amino acids: CASSVSAEGAQIVNEQFF. In nucleotides, the CDR3 is TGTGCCAGCAGCGTTTCTGCGGAGGGGGCCCAAATAGTGAATGAGCAGTTCTTC. This chain connects TRBV9 to TRBJ2-1; D is perhaps TRBD1 (7 bases). The CDR3 is 18 amino acids. CDR1 is SGDLS and CDR2 is YYNGEE in the germline V gene. V was clipped by 2 bases and J by 7 bases, with 25 bases between them. Looking up the rest from reference TRBV9 and TRBJ2-1 gives the full variable domain: DSGVTQTPKHLITATGQRVTLRCSPRSGDLSVYWYQQSLDQGLQFLIQYYNGEERAKGNILERFSAQQFPDLHSELNLSSLELGDSALYFCASSVSAEGAQIVNEQFFGPGTRLTVL.

The chain links TRBV19 to TRBJ1-1, with 10 bases aligning to TRBD1. The CDR3 is 15 residues long. CDR1 and CDR2 (germline): LNHDA, SQIVND (reference sequence). With V trimmed by 5 bases and J by 3 bases, 6 bases remained unmatched. CDR3 bases: TGTGCCAGTAGTCTGAGGACAGGGGGATACACTGAAGCTTTCTTT. Residues: CASSLRTGGYTEAFF.

This chain links TRBV3-1 (or the pseudogene TRBV3-2) with TRBJ1-2, with 7 nucleotides matching TRBD1. This CDR3 is 13 amino acids long. CDR1 and CDR2 from the germline V gene are LGHDT and YNNKEL (reference sequence). J was trimmed by 7 bases and V by 5 bases; bases with no gene match: 7. The CDR3 DNA sequence: TGTGCCAGCAGCACTGGGACAGTTCGTGGCTACACCTTC. Protein: CASSTGTVRGYTF.

This chain links TRBV27 with TRBJ2-5; 9 bases agree with TRBD2. Germline V gene data show CDR1 as MNHEY and CDR2 as SMNVEV (reference sequence). V was pared by 6 bases and J by 0 bases, with 8 bases of the junction left unmatched. The CDR3 has 16 residues. CDR3 DNA: TGTGCCAGCAGAAAGTCTACTAGCGGGTACCAAGAGACCCAGTACTTC. This codes for CASRKSTSGYQETQYF.

The chain is built from TRBV5-1 and TRBJ1-6; TRBD1 matches 8 bases. CDR1 is SGHRS, CDR2 YFSETQ, per germline. The V and J ends lost 4 bases and 9 bases, in that order; junction bases with no gene match: 12. The CDR3 is made up of 16 amino acids. CDR3 in DNA: TGCGCCAGCAGCCCATTCGGACAGGGTGCAGGTTCACCCCTCCACTTT. Its protein product is CASSPFGQGAGSPLHF.

The chain combines TRBV7-9 with TRBJ2-3, with D unresolved. CDR1 is SEHNR, CDR2 FQNEAQ, per germline (reference sequence). The CDR3 has 13 amino acids. CDR3 in DNA: TGTGCTCACCCGGCAGGCGGCACAGATACGCAGTATTTT. Translation gives CAHPAGGTDTQYF.

This chain connects TRBV4-1 to TRBJ1-2; TRBD1 might be the D (6 bases). Germline loops: CDR1 MGHRA, CDR2 YSYEKL. V was cut by 1 base and J by 8 bases, with 20 bases left in between. This CDR3 has 16 amino acids. The CDR3 sequence: CASSQGAGDLPGGYTF. The CDR3 bases are TGCGCCAGCAGCCAAGGGGCAGGGGACCTTCCTGGAGGCTACACCTTC.

The chain recombines TRBV3-1 (or the pseudogene TRBV3-2) with TRBJ2-7; 8 bases line up with TRBD2. The CDR3 is 15 residues long. Germline V lookup: CDR1 LGHDT, CDR2 YNNKEL (reference sequence). J lost 2 bases, V lost 3 bases, and 6 bases had no gene match. The CDR3 nucleotides are TGTGCCAGCAGCCAGTCAAGCGGGGGCCCCTACGAGCAGTACTTC. It specifies CASSQSSGGPYEQYF.

The chain couples TRBV25-1 to TRBJ1-2; D perhaps matches TRBD1 (5 bases). The CDR3 extends over 12 amino acids. CDR1 is MGHDK, CDR2 SYGVNS, per germline. The V end lost 8 bases, the J end lost 8 bases, and 15 bases lay between the germline ends. The CDR3 region has the DNA TGTGCCAGCCAAGGGGATTTTGACGGCTACACCTTC. Protein product: CASQGDFDGYTF.

This rearrangement joins TRBV9 to TRBJ1-1, with D tentatively TRBD1 (5 bases). The CDR3 has 15 residues. Germline CDR1 reads SGDLS; CDR2 reads YYNGEE. Trimming removed 3 bases from V and 1 base from J, with 13 bases in between. The CDR3 here is CASSATGTPNTEAFF. DNA for the CDR3: TGTGCCAGCAGCGCAACCGGGACTCCGAACACTGAAGCTTTCTTT.

This rearrangement joins TRBV14 to TRBJ1-2, with TRBD1 as a possible D gene (6 bases). The CDR3 has 13 residues. The germline gives CDR1 SGHDN, CDR2 FVKESK. Trimming took off 2 bases at V and 4 bases at J, with 8 bases between the two ends. CDR3 coding DNA: TGTGCCAGCAGCCAACAGGGGCCCTATGGCTACACCTTC. Translated, it gives CASSQQGPYGYTF. Supplemented by reference TRBV14 and TRBJ1-2, the full variable domain reads EAGVTQFPSHSVIEKGQTVTLRCDPISGHDNLYWYRRVMGKEIKFLLHFVKESKQDESGMPNNRFLAERTGGTYSTLKVQPAELEDSGVYFCASSQQGPYGYTFGSGTRLTVV.

The gene calls are TRBV18 and TRBJ2-7; D gene ambiguous. Trimming shortened V by 6 bases and J by 2 bases, and 8 bases separated the two germline ends. The CDR3 is 12 residues long. Germline V lookup: CDR1 KGHSH, CDR2 LQKENI. CDR3: CASSQTPYEQYF. CDR3 DNA: TGTGCCAGCTCTCAGACTCCCTACGAGCAGTACTTC.

The chain couples TRBV19 to TRBJ2-7; 9 bases line up with TRBD2. J gave up 3 bases and V 7 bases, and 19 bases lay outside the gene matches. Looked up from germline, CDR1 is LNHDA and CDR2 is SQIVND (reference sequence). This CDR3 is built from 18 residues. The CDR3: CASIPKGRSGGRFYEQYF. The CDR3 nucleotides are TGTGCCAGTATCCCAAAGGGAAGGAGCGGGGGGCGATTCTACGAGCAGTACTTC.

Here the CDR3 DNA reads TGTGCCAGCAGTGTTCGTAACACTGAAGCTTTCTTT. As protein: CASSVRNTEAFF. The rearrangement joins TRBV2 to TRBJ1-1; D call uncertain. Trimming cost V 4 bases and J 2 bases, with 5 bases left between them. The CDR3 has 12 amino acids. Germline CDR1 reads SNHLY; CDR2 reads FYNNEI.

Of note for this clone: One end of the junction is discordant with germline, which a read error may explain. This chain links TRBV2 with TRBJ1-2; maybe TRBD1 (5 bases). The CDR3 has 16 residues. Germline V gene data show CDR1 as SNHLY and CDR2 as FYNNEI. CDR3 sequence reads: CASSEEAGPAFYGYTF. The CDR3 coding sequence is TGTGCCAGCAGCGAAGAGGCGGGACCGGCCTTCTATGGCTACACCTTC.

The CDR3 nucleotides are TGTGCCAGCAGCCCGGGACAGGGGGAGACCCAGTACTTC. This translates into CASSPGQGETQYF. The J gene is TRBJ2-5, the V gene TRBV7-3, with 10 bases identical to TRBD1. The germline V gene has CDR1 SGHTA and CDR2 FQGTGA. Trimming at V came to 5 bases and at J to 5 bases, leaving 2 bases not matched to a gene. There are 13 residues in the CDR3.

The chain recombines TRBV3-1 (or the pseudogene TRBV3-2) with TRBJ2-7; D unresolved. Trimming took off 4 bases at V and 0 bases at J, with 7 bases between the two ends. Germline CDR1 reads LGHDT; CDR2 reads YNNKEL (reference sequence). The CDR3 is 13 residues long. CDR3 coding DNA: TGTGCCAGCAGCCCCGCGGTCTCCTACGAGCAGTACTTC. It specifies CASSPAVSYEQYF.

The rearrangement uses TRBV13 and TRBJ2-7; D gene ambiguous. CDR1 is PRHDT, CDR2 FYEKMQ, per germline (reference sequence). V was clipped by 5 bases and J by 1 base, with 12 bases between them. The CDR3 has 14 residues. The CDR3 bases are TGTGCCAGCAGCCCCCAAACAGTATCCTACGAGCAGTACTTC. Translation gives CASSPQTVSYEQYF.

This clone has only one observation. The rearrangement joins TRBV11-2 to TRBJ2-1, with 7 bases matching TRBD2. V shed 5 bases, J shed 2 bases, and the junction held 9 bases outside the gene matches. Per the germline V gene, CDR1 is SGHAT and CDR2 is FQNNGV. CDR3 length: 16 amino acids. CDR3 residues: CASSAPTGGTYNEQFF. The CDR3 DNA sequence: TGTGCCAGCAGCGCCCCCACCGGGGGGACCTACAATGAGCAGTTCTTC.

The chain joins TRBV10-2 to TRBJ1-2; TRBD1 agrees at 9 bases. The J segment lost 6 bases and the V segment lost 2 bases, leaving 4 bases of the junction unmatched. Germline CDR1 and CDR2: WSHSY and SAAADI. The CDR3 runs to 14 residues. The DNA for the CDR3 is TGCGCCAGCAGTGAGGAACAGGGGGCGGATGGCTACACCTTC. Translated, it gives CASSEEQGADGYTF.

The chain is built from TRBV11-3 and TRBJ1-5; 10 nucleotides agree with TRBD1. Germline-derived CDR1 and CDR2 are SGHNT and YENEEA. Trimming at V came to 1 base and at J to 3 bases, leaving 9 bases not matched to a gene. The CDR3 totals 18 residues. The CDR3 spells CASSLVRRDRGFNQPQHF. The CDR3 nucleotides read TGTGCCAGCAGCTTAGTTCGTAGGGACAGGGGATTCAATCAGCCCCAGCATTTT.

This chain connects TRBV29-1 to TRBJ1-2; D possibly corresponds to TRBD1 (5 bases). The germline V gene has CDR1 SQVTM and CDR2 ANQGSEA. The CDR3 runs 13 residues. V dropped 7 bases and J dropped 8 bases, with 20 bases sitting between them. Written as DNA, the CDR3 is TGCAGCGCCCCGAGCAGGGTTCGTCAGGGCTACACCTTC. It encodes CSAPSRVRQGYTF.

The chain uses TRBV3-1 (or the pseudogene TRBV3-2) and TRBJ1-1; 7 nucleotides match TRBD1. CDR1 is LGHDT and CDR2 is YNNKEL in the germline V gene (reference sequence). The V and J ends lost 4 bases and 11 bases, in that order; junction bases with no gene match: 10. The CDR3 is made up of 13 amino acids. CDR3 in DNA: TGTGCCAGCAGCCTCGGACAGGATATCTACGCTTTCTTT. This gives the protein CASSLGQDIYAFF.

The V and J genes are TRBV19 and TRBJ1-3; unclear D gene. The CDR3 runs to 13 residues. V was clipped by 8 bases and J by 0 bases, with 8 bases between them. Germline V gene lookup returns CDR1 LNHDA and CDR2 SQIVND (reference sequence). Here the CDR3 reads CASSESSGNTIYF. The DNA of the CDR3 is TGTGCCAGTTCTGAGTCCTCTGGAAACACCATATATTTT.

The chain uses TRBV18 and TRBJ2-3; possibly TRBD1 for D (5 bases). This CDR3 is 15 amino acids long. The V gene lost 3 bases and the J gene lost 2 bases, with 12 bases spanning the gap. Per the germline V gene, CDR1 is KGHSH and CDR2 is LQKENI. Here the CDR3 DNA reads TGTGCCAGCTCACCGGACAATCCGAACACAGATACGCAGTATTTT. Amino acids: CASSPDNPNTDTQYF.

This chain links TRBV5-6 with TRBJ2-2; TRBD1 matches 10 bases. The germline V gene has CDR1 SGHDT and CDR2 YYEEEE. J was trimmed by 2 bases and V by 7 bases; bases with no gene match: 5. The CDR3 runs to 15 residues. CDR3 coding DNA: TGTGCCAGCGGCCGGGACAGGGGAAACACCGGGGAGCTGTTTTTT. It yields the protein CASGRDRGNTGELFF.

The rearrangement links TRBV9 to TRBJ2-3; the D gene is possibly TRBD2 (6 bases). V dropped 0 bases and J dropped 4 bases, with 9 bases sitting between them. The CDR3 loop spans 14 amino acids. The germline CDR1 and CDR2 sequences are SGDLS and YYNGEE. The CDR3, as DNA: TGTGCCAGCAGCGTAGCCGGGGGTTCAGATACGCAGTATTTT. As protein: CASSVAGGSDTQYF.

This clone was seen once. CDR3 bases: TGTGCCAGTACCCTAGGGGCTCAGGGCCCGGGCTACACCTTC. Its protein product is CASTLGAQGPGYTF. The V gene is TRBV19, the J gene TRBJ1-2, with D perhaps matching TRBD1 (5 bases). The CDR3 runs to 14 residues. Trimming cost V 7 bases and J 8 bases, with 20 bases left between them. CDR1 and CDR2 from the germline V gene are LNHDA and SQIVND (reference sequence).